The source of this T cell receptor (beta chain) is a study of molecular identifiers for immune sequencing clone quantification. MiXCR, applied by TCRdb to the PCR reads, yields one record per CDR3 protein. The sample includes some 650,000 distinct CDR3 sequences, about 20% of them seen just once. The CDR3 totals 13 residues. Germline V gives CDR1 MDHEN, CDR2 SYDVKM. Trimming pared 6 bases from V and 3 bases from J, leaving 8 bases between. This clonotype has at least ten counts. The chain links TRBV28 to TRBJ2-2, with D unclear. The TCR sequence derives from a human donor in good health. Some libraries in this study had Jurkat cell RNA spiked in. Sequences were obtained from naive CD8+ T cells from blood, with Jurkat cell RNA spiked in. This sample's subset: FACS-sorted CD8+CD4-CCR7+CD45RA+ naive T cells. Here the CDR3 DNA reads TGTGCCAGCAGCCCTCGATACACCGGGGAGCTGTTTTTT. Its translation: CASSPRYTGELFF.